Described below is a single T cell receptor beta chain sequence and its context. The record originates from a study of T cell changes during pregnancy in multiple sclerosis. Germline CDR1 and CDR2: MGHRA and YSYEKL. Trimming removed 6 bases from V and 5 bases from J; junction bases left unmatched: 7. The CDR3 has 15 amino acids. Produced via immunoSEQ multiplex PCR; TCRdb's table is partial and in-frame only. The sample lists some 81,000 clones; 89% were seen once. Sequenced here: peripheral blood, sampled before pregnancy. This receptor was obtained from a female donor with multiple sclerosis, enrolled in a pregnancy study. J is TRBJ2-2 and V is TRBV4-1; 9 bases fit TRBD1. The DNA for the CDR3 is TGCGCCAGCAGGCGTACAGGGGGCCCAACCGGGGAGCTGTTTTTT. It yields the protein CASRRTGGPTGELFF.